Listed below are T cell receptor beta chains from one sample, sequenced in a study of somatic mutations in cytotoxic T cells in rheumatoid arthritis. Sequenced by immunoSEQ multiplex PCR; TCRdb stores in-frame clones only, minus some. The sample includes more than 7,500 clones, around 79% seen only once; the top ten take roughly 38%. Sample: CD8+ T cells sorted from blood. The receptors here all came from an adult with rheumatoid arthritis. CDR3s include the opening cysteine and the closing phenylalanine or tryptophan. A D gene is named only where the DNA matches it firmly. Expanded clones are given a class, and other clones once, few, many or no size at all.

clone size: few; J gene: TRBJ2-1; V gene: TRBV5-1; D gene: NA; CDR3 DNA: TGCGCCAGCAGCATTGGGTCAGGGGGGATCTACAATGAGCAGTTCTTC; CDR3 protein: CASSIGSGGIYNEQFF
clone size: NA; J gene: TRBJ1-4; V gene: TRBV7-9; D gene: NA; CDR3 DNA: TGTGCCAGCAGCTTTAGAAGGGGTGTAGAAAAACTGTTTTTT; CDR3 protein: CASSFRRGVEKLFF
clone size: NA; J gene: TRBJ2-1; V gene: TRBV7-6; D gene: NA; CDR3 DNA: TGTGCCAGCAGCACCACACAGGGTCCCGATGAGCAGTTCTTC; CDR3 protein: CASSTTQGPDEQFF
clone size: NA; J gene: TRBJ1-5; V gene: TRBV6-1; D gene: TRBD1; CDR3 DNA: TGTGCCAGCAGAGTGACAGGGGGGGGTATGCAGCCCCAGCATTTT; CDR3 protein: CASRVTGGGMQPQHF
clone size: NA; J gene: TRBJ2-1; V gene: TRBV11-3; D gene: NA; CDR3 DNA: TGTGCCAGCAGCTTAGGGGGGGATAGCTCCTACAATGAGCAGTTCTTC; CDR3 protein: CASSLGGDSSYNEQFF
clone size: few; J gene: TRBJ1-6; V gene: TRBV27; D gene: TRBD1; CDR3 DNA: TGTGCCAGCACTCTGGGGACAGGGGCGTTTAATTCACCCCTCCACTTT; CDR3 protein: CASTLGTGAFNSPLHF
clone size: NA; J gene: TRBJ2-1; V gene: TRBV27; D gene: TRBD2; CDR3 DNA: TGTGCCAGCAGTTTGTCTAGCGGGACCTACAATGAGCAGTTCTTC; CDR3 protein: CASSLSSGTYNEQFF
clone size: NA; J gene: TRBJ2-5; V gene: TRBV4-2; D gene: NA; CDR3 DNA: TGTGCCAGCAGCCAAGTTCTGGAGCGGAACCAAGAGACCCAGTACTTC; CDR3 protein: CASSQVLERNQETQYF
clone size: NA; J gene: TRBJ2-2; V gene: TRBV7-9; D gene: TRBD2; CDR3 DNA: TGTGCCAGCAGCTTACCCACGACTAGCGGAAACACCGGGGAGCTGTTTTTT; CDR3 protein: CASSLPTTSGNTGELFF
clone size: NA; J gene: TRBJ1-2; V gene: TRBV4-1; D gene: NA; CDR3 DNA: TGCGCCAGCAGCCCGACAGTGTTTACGGTTAACTATGGCTACACCTTC; CDR3 protein: CASSPTVFTVNYGYTF
clone size: NA; J gene: TRBJ2-1; V gene: TRBV9; D gene: TRBD1; CDR3 DNA: TGTGCCAGCAGCATAGGACAGGGTTCCTACAATGAGCAGTTCTTC; CDR3 protein: CASSIGQGSYNEQFF
clone size: NA; J gene: TRBJ2-3; V gene: TRBV5-1; D gene: NA; CDR3 DNA: TGCGCCAGCAGCTGGACAGAGAGCACAGATACGCAGTATTTT; CDR3 protein: CASSWTESTDTQYF
clone size: NA; J gene: TRBJ1-1; V gene: TRBV9; D gene: NA; CDR3 DNA: TGTGCCAGCAGCGTAGAAGTAGACACTGAAGCTTTCTTT; CDR3 protein: CASSVEVDTEAFF
clone size: once; J gene: TRBJ2-1; V gene: TRBV7-8; D gene: NA; CDR3 DNA: TGTGCCAGCAGCTTAGGGTTCAATGAGCAGTTCTTC; CDR3 protein: CASSLGFNEQFF
clone size: NA; J gene: TRBJ2-5; V gene: TRBV27; D gene: TRBD2; CDR3 DNA: TGTGCCAGCAGTTTAAGGACTAGCGGGGGAGAGACCCAGTACTTC; CDR3 protein: CASSLRTSGGETQYF
clone size: NA; J gene: TRBJ2-5; V gene: TRBV5-1; D gene: NA; CDR3 DNA: TGCGCCAGCAGCCCGGACTCTCGAGAGACCCAGTACTTC; CDR3 protein: CASSPDSRETQYF
clone size: NA; J gene: TRBJ1-1; V gene: TRBV5-1; D gene: TRBD1; CDR3 DNA: TGCGCCAGCAGCCCAGGACAGGGGGCGAGCACTGAAGCTTTCTTT; CDR3 protein: CASSPGQGASTEAFF
clone size: NA; J gene: TRBJ2-1; V gene: TRBV5-4; D gene: TRBD2; CDR3 DNA: TGTGCCAGCAGCACCTGGACTAGCGGGCGATTTCGTGGGTACAATGAGCAGTTCTTC; CDR3 protein: CASSTWTSGRFRGYNEQFF
clone size: NA; J gene: TRBJ2-5; V gene: TRBV6-5; D gene: NA; CDR3 DNA: TGTGCCAGCAGTTACCCCGAGGGCACCCAGTACTTC; CDR3 protein: CASSYPEGTQYF
clone size: NA; J gene: TRBJ2-1; V gene: TRBV9; D gene: NA; CDR3 DNA: TGTGCCAGCAGCGTAGCTTCCGTTCCTAGGGGGGGGGACAATGAGCAGTTCTTC; CDR3 protein: CASSVASVPRGGDNEQFF
clone size: NA; J gene: TRBJ1-3; V gene: TRBV28; D gene: NA; CDR3 DNA: TGTGCCAGCAAGTATGGGACCCAGGTGGCTGGAAACACCATATATTTT; CDR3 protein: CASKYGTQVAGNTIYF
clone size: NA; J gene: TRBJ2-7; V gene: TRBV27; D gene: NA; CDR3 DNA: TGTGCCAGCAGTTTGGCGGGGTTCCTCCTCTACGAGCAGTACTTC; CDR3 protein: CASSLAGFLLYEQYF
clone size: NA; J gene: TRBJ2-1; V gene: TRBV30; D gene: NA; CDR3 DNA: TGTGCCTGGAGTGTACATCGAGGGGAGCAGTTCTTC; CDR3 protein: CAWSVHRGEQFF
clone size: NA; J gene: TRBJ2-5; V gene: TRBV15; D gene: NA; CDR3 DNA: TGTGCCACCAGCAGAGACACAAATGTAGAGACCCAGTACTTC; CDR3 protein: CATSRDTNVETQYF
clone size: NA; J gene: TRBJ2-7; V gene: TRBV28; D gene: NA; CDR3 DNA: TGTGCCAGCAGTTTATGGCAGAGTGATCTATCCTACGAGCAGTACTTC; CDR3 protein: CASSLWQSDLSYEQYF
clone size: NA; J gene: TRBJ2-7; V gene: TRBV27; D gene: TRBD1; CDR3 DNA: TGTGCCAGCAGTCTGACAGGGTCCTACGAGCAGTACTTC; CDR3 protein: CASSLTGSYEQYF
clone size: NA; J gene: TRBJ1-1; V gene: TRBV5-1; D gene: NA; CDR3 DNA: TGCGCCAGCAGCTTGGTGGCGGATGAAGCTTTCTTT; CDR3 protein: CASSLVADEAFF
clone size: NA; J gene: TRBJ2-2; V gene: TRBV4-2; D gene: NA; CDR3 DNA: TGTGCCAGCAGCCTGAGGGCCACCGGGGAGCTGTTTTTT; CDR3 protein: CASSLRATGELFF
clone size: NA; J gene: TRBJ2-1; V gene: TRBV4-1; D gene: NA; CDR3 DNA: TGCGCCAGCAGCCAGTATGAGGGAATTCCTAACAATGAGCAGTTCTTC; CDR3 protein: CASSQYEGIPNNEQFF
clone size: NA; J gene: TRBJ2-7; V gene: TRBV5-4; D gene: TRBD2; CDR3 DNA: TGTGCCAGCAGCCCGGGGACTAGCGGGGAAGCCTACGAGCAGTACTTC; CDR3 protein: CASSPGTSGEAYEQYF
clone size: NA; J gene: TRBJ2-1; V gene: TRBV19; D gene: NA; CDR3 DNA: TGTGCCAGCCGGGGCAACTACAATGAGCAGTTCTTC; CDR3 protein: CASRGNYNEQFF
clone size: NA; J gene: TRBJ2-1; V gene: TRBV10-3; D gene: NA; CDR3 DNA: TGTGCCATCAGTGAGAAGGTAGTAGTTAACAATGAGCAGTTCTTC; CDR3 protein: CAISEKVVVNNEQFF
clone size: NA; J gene: TRBJ2-7; V gene: TRBV7-6; D gene: TRBD2; CDR3 DNA: TGTGCCAGCAGCTTAGCGATCTCGCGGGGGGTCTACGAGCAGTACTTC; CDR3 protein: CASSLAISRGVYEQYF
clone size: few; J gene: TRBJ1-1; V gene: TRBV10-3; D gene: NA; CDR3 DNA: TGTGCCATCAGGGGGGGACCAGGGACTGAAGCTTTCTTT; CDR3 protein: CAIRGGPGTEAFF
clone size: NA; J gene: TRBJ2-7; V gene: TRBV9; D gene: TRBD2; CDR3 DNA: TGTGCCAGCAGCGCCAACAGGGTGGGAGGACTAGCGGGGGGGCCTTACGAGCAGTACTTC; CDR3 protein: CASSANRVGGLAGGPYEQYF
clone size: NA; J gene: TRBJ1-5; V gene: TRBV27; D gene: NA; CDR3 DNA: TGTGCCAGCAGTCCCATGGGCAATCAGCCCCAGCATTTT; CDR3 protein: CASSPMGNQPQHF
clone size: few; J gene: TRBJ2-7; V gene: TRBV19; D gene: NA; CDR3 DNA: TGTGCCAGTAGTCCCACAGTATCCTACGAGCAGTACTTC; CDR3 protein: CASSPTVSYEQYF
clone size: NA; J gene: TRBJ2-1; V gene: TRBV15; D gene: TRBD2; CDR3 DNA: TGTGCCACCAGCAGAGTAATTGGGACTAGCGACAATGAGCAGTTCTTC; CDR3 protein: CATSRVIGTSDNEQFF
clone size: NA; J gene: TRBJ2-7; V gene: TRBV6-1; D gene: TRBD1; CDR3 DNA: TGTGCCAGCAGTGATAGGAGGACAGGGGAGTACTTC; CDR3 protein: CASSDRRTGEYF
clone size: NA; J gene: TRBJ1-1; V gene: TRBV7-9; D gene: NA; CDR3 DNA: TGTGCCAGCAGCTCTTGGAGCGCTGAAGCTTTCTTT; CDR3 protein: CASSSWSAEAFF
clone size: NA; J gene: TRBJ2-4; V gene: TRBV7-9; D gene: NA; CDR3 DNA: TGTGCCAGCAGCTTTCCAGGGACGGACATTCAGTACTTC; CDR3 protein: CASSFPGTDIQYF
clone size: NA; J gene: TRBJ2-7; V gene: TRBV15; D gene: NA; CDR3 DNA: TGTGCCACCAGCACCGGTCGGATCCCGGGCGAGCAGTACTTC; CDR3 protein: CATSTGRIPGEQYF
clone size: NA; J gene: TRBJ2-7; V gene: TRBV5-6; D gene: TRBD1; CDR3 DNA: TGTGCCAGCAGCTTGTGGGACAGGTTCTACGAGCAGTACTTC; CDR3 protein: CASSLWDRFYEQYF
clone size: NA; J gene: TRBJ1-2; V gene: TRBV7-9; D gene: NA; CDR3 DNA: TGTGCCAGCAGCACTTTTTTAACGGACTATGGCTACACCTTC; CDR3 protein: CASSTFLTDYGYTF
clone size: NA; J gene: TRBJ2-3; V gene: TRBV27; D gene: NA; CDR3 DNA: TGTGCCAGCAGTTTTCTAAGTACGCAGTATTTT; CDR3 protein: CASSFLSTQYF
clone size: few; J gene: TRBJ2-7; V gene: TRBV28; D gene: NA; CDR3 DNA: TGTGCCAGCAGTTTCACGATCTACGAGCAGTACTTC; CDR3 protein: CASSFTIYEQYF
clone size: NA; J gene: TRBJ2-7; V gene: TRBV27; D gene: NA; CDR3 DNA: TGTGCCAGCAGTCCCACAGGGTCCTACGAGCAGTACTTC; CDR3 protein: CASSPTGSYEQYF
clone size: NA; J gene: TRBJ2-7; V gene: TRBV9; D gene: TRBD1; CDR3 DNA: TGTGCCAGCAGCGCCGGGACAGGGGGTCCCGAGCAGTACTTC; CDR3 protein: CASSAGTGGPEQYF
clone size: NA; J gene: TRBJ2-3; V gene: TRBV6-4; D gene: NA; CDR3 DNA: TGTGCCAGCAGTGACCGGGCTGCTAGCACAGATACGCAGTATTTT; CDR3 protein: CASSDRAASTDTQYF
clone size: NA; J gene: TRBJ2-2; V gene: TRBV4-1; D gene: TRBD1; CDR3 DNA: TGCGCCAGCAGCCAAGGGGACAGGGAGGCCGGGGAGCTGTTTTTT; CDR3 protein: CASSQGDREAGELFF
clone size: NA; J gene: TRBJ2-1; V gene: TRBV7-9; D gene: NA; CDR3 DNA: TGTGCCAGCAGCTCCAAGGACCAAAGCTCCTACAATGAGCAGTTCTTC; CDR3 protein: CASSSKDQSSYNEQFF